This is a list of T cell receptor beta chains from one sample in a study of T-cell memory formation after mild COVID-19. MiXCR was run by TCRdb on the 5' RACE reads, yielding one entry per CDR3 protein. The sample comprises over 450,000 distinct CDR3 sequences, roughly 20% of which are singletons, and around an eighth rests with the top ten. The specimen was PBMCs or a T cell subset sorted from them (not recorded which). The receptors originated from an adult woman who had mild COVID-19 (a few samples of this study predate the infection). Cell type and time point are not known. CDR3s include the opening cysteine and the closing phenylalanine or tryptophan. Fields, in order: J gene, CDR3 length, V gene, CDR3 protein.

TRBJ2-3,15,TRBV7-9,CASSLGAGGTDTQYF
TRBJ1-1,12,TRBV28,CASTKEVAEAFF
TRBJ2-2,13,TRBV5-5,CASSWVSAGELFF
TRBJ2-4,13,TRBV4-1,CASSQVTRDIQYF
TRBJ2-3,14,TRBV3-1,CASSQSGHTDTQYF
TRBJ2-3,16,TRBV7-6,CASSLRTAGGGDTQYF
TRBJ1-1,15,TRBV24-1,CATRPSGGMNTEAFF
TRBJ1-5,13,TRBV7-2,CASRKAGNQPQHF
TRBJ2-7,16,TRBV4-3,CASSQGWAKGAYEQYF
TRBJ2-1,14,TRBV20-1,CSASRSGPYNEQFF
TRBJ1-4,15,TRBV20-1,CSATDRGQNNEKLFF
TRBJ2-5,13,TRBV5-6,CASRRTAQETQYF
TRBJ2-1,15,TRBV25-1,CASSDPSNIHNEQFF
TRBJ2-1,17,TRBV3-1,CASSPRRAGSPRDEQFF
TRBJ2-4,14,TRBV3-1,CASSKDRLGNIQYF
TRBJ2-7,14,TRBV19,CASSMATGIYEQYF
TRBJ2-7,14,TRBV4-3,CASSLDRVGGEQYF
TRBJ2-1,12,TRBV6-2/TRBV6-3,CASSYLAYEQFF
TRBJ2-7,13,TRBV3-1,CASSQDGPYEQYF
TRBJ2-7,14,TRBV9,CASSVSGTLYEQYF
TRBJ2-3,17,TRBV24-1,CATSENTGGPSTDTQYF
TRBJ1-2,16,TRBV28,CASSFPKDGANYGYTF
TRBJ2-7,14,TRBV30,CAWSVAGLSGEQYF
TRBJ2-2,14,TRBV13,CASSFGTYTGELFF
TRBJ1-6,16,TRBV5-1,CASSLYRETKNSPLHF
TRBJ1-2,16,TRBV7-9,CASSLVRGGERYGYTF
TRBJ2-7,15,TRBV7-8,CASSNLAGQVYEQYF
TRBJ2-3,15,TRBV24-1,CATSDPGVWTDTQYF
TRBJ2-5,13,TRBV6-2/TRBV6-3,CASSPLRGETQYF
TRBJ1-2,14,TRBV20-1,CSARDPAGSYGYTF
TRBJ2-7,15,TRBV7-2,CASSLEGGSSYEQYF
TRBJ2-5,14,TRBV10-3,CAISERDNQETQYF
TRBJ1-1,16,TRBV6-5,CASSYSRTNMNTEAFF
TRBJ2-2,18,TRBV9,CASSAGTSGATNTGELFF
TRBJ2-1,18,TRBV10-3,CATSSLLLAGGPYNEQFF
TRBJ2-2,14,TRBV7-3,CASPRTGITGELFF
TRBJ2-3,16,TRBV12-3/TRBV12-4,CASSALVGTSTDTQYF
TRBJ1-3,17,TRBV9,CASSVQPDFRSGNTIYF
TRBJ2-1,15,TRBV11-3,CASSTGLAGNGEQFF
TRBJ1-1,11,TRBV2,CASILGGEAFF
TRBJ2-7,16,TRBV9,CASSVYPGQGLYEQYF
TRBJ1-1,15,TRBV5-1,CASSLLLATNTEAFF
TRBJ1-1,17,TRBV5-1,CASSSGTPGILNTEAFF
TRBJ2-3,16,TRBV9,CASSALSGTNSDTQYF
TRBJ1-1,11,TRBV29-1,CSVDRGAEAFF
TRBJ2-7,12,TRBV10-3,CAISSVTYEQYF
TRBJ2-7,15,TRBV7-2,CASSPGTISTYEQYF
TRBJ2-2,15,TRBV7-9,CASSFESSNTGELFF
TRBJ1-1,13,TRBV18,CASSPPHGTEAFF